Below, one T cell receptor (beta chain) is given with its context. Antigen: not known. 60 Vbeta and 13 Jbeta primers were used in PCR. Generated by immunoSEQ multiplex PCR, the TCRdb table keeps only in-frame clones and is missing some. This table holds around 140,000 clones. The V gene end was trimmed by 7 bases and the J gene end by 4 bases; junction bases not matched to a gene: 8. From germline, CDR1 is MNHEY and CDR2 SVGAGI. The CDR3 length is 15 residues. The entry originates in a study of cytomegalovirus exposure and HLA in healthy donors. Overall study results and limits: Productive status was seen about 90% or about 30% of the time for most TCR beta V segments in an earlier analysis. Analysis performed later showed TCR beta chains linked to HLA being more clonally expanded than equally common others.

The chain is built from TRBV6-5 and TRBJ2-2, with 8 bases identical to TRBD1. Sequencing input: PBMCs. The TCR comes from a male donor in good health and CMV-seronegative. The CDR3 bases are TGTGCCAGCACTCAGCAGGGGGCGTCCACCGGGGAGCTGTTTTTT. Protein sequence: CASTQQGASTGELFF.